The T cell receptor beta chain described here comes from a study of metastatic and nonmetastatic thyroid tumors. Study information: Repertoires from malignant and benign thyroid patients were compared across blood and tumor or nodule tissue. Study-wide results and caveats: Across blood and tumor, TCR beta diversity in malignant thyroid tumors was reportedly significantly higher than in benign nodules.

About this clone itself: The antigen remains unidentified.

Trimming took off 3 bases at V and 4 bases at J, with 9 bases between the two ends. The CDR3 is made up of 13 amino acids. Patients had received no treatment of any kind before thyroid surgery. Authors' processing steps: A classifier for distant metastasis in papillary thyroid cancer was constructed using CDR3 differences observed across clinicopathological groups. TCRdb redid the clone calls on the PCR reads using MiXCR. In this record, the V and J calls reflect TCRdb's handling and not the investigators' own analysis. Of roughly 34,000 clones detected, 35% to 40% appear once; the ten largest clones hold about 20%.

The chain carries TRBV12-3 or TRBV12-4 and TRBJ1-2; D may be TRBD1 (5 bases). The sequenced sample consisted of tumor tissue. The TCR comes from a female donor with papillary thyroid cancer or a benign thyroid nodule (not recorded which). Some clones in this sample may be carry-over from other donors' samples. Here the CDR3 DNA reads TGTGCCAGCAGTTTGGGGGGGGGCTATGGCTACACCTTC. Its protein is CASSLGGGYGYTF.